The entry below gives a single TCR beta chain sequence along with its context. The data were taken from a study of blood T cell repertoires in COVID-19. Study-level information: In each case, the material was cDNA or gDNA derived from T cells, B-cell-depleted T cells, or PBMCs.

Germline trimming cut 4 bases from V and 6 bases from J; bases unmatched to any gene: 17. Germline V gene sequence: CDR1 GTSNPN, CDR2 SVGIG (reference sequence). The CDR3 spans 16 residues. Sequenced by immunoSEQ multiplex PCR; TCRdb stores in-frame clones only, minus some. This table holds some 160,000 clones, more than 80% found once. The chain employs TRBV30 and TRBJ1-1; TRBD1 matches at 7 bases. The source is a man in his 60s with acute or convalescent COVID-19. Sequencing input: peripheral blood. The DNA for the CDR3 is TGTGCCTGGACCCGACTACAGGGGCTCTTTAGGGCTGAAGCTTTCTTT. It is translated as CAWTRLQGLFRAEAFF.